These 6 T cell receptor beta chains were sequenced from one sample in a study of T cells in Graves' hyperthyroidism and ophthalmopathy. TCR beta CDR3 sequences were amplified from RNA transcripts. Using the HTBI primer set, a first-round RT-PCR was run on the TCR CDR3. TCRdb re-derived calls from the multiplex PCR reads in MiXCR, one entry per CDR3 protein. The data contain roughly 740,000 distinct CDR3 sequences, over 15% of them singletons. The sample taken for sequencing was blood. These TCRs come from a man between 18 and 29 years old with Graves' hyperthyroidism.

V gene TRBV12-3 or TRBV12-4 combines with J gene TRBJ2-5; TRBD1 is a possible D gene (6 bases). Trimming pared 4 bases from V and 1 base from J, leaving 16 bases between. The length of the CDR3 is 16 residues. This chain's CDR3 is CASSSLRTEFQETQYF. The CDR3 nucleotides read TGTGCCAGCAGTTCCCTCCGGACAGAGTTCCAAGAGACCCAGTACTTC.

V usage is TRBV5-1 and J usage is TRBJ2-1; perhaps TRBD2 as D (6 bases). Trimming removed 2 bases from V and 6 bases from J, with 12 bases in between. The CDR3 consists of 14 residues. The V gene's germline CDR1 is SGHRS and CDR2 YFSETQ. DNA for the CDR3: TGCGCCAGCAGCTTCCGGGGGAGTATCAATGAGCAGTTCTTC. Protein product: CASSFRGSINEQFF.

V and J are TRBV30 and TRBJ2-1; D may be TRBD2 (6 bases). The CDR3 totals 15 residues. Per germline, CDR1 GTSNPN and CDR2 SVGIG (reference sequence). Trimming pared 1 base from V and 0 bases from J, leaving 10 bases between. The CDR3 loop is CAWSGAGRSYNEQFF. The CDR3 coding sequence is TGTGCCTGGAGTGGTGCGGGACGCTCCTACAATGAGCAGTTCTTC.

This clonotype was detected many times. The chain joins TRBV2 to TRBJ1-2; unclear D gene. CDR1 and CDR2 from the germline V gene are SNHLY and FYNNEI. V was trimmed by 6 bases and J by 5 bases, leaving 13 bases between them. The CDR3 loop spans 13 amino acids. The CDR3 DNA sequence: TGTGCCAGCAGGACCTCGGGAGGGTATGGCTACACCTTC. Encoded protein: CASRTSGGYGYTF.

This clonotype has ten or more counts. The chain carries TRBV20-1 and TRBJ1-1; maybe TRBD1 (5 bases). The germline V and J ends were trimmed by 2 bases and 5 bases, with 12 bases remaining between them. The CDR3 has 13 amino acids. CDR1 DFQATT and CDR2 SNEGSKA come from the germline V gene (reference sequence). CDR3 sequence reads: CSARRGKGTEAFF. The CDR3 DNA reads TGCAGTGCTAGAAGGGGAAAGGGAACTGAAGCTTTCTTT.

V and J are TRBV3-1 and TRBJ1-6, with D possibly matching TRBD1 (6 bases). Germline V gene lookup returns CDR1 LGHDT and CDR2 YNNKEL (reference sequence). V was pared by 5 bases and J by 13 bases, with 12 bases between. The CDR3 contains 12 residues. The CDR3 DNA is TGTGCCAGCAGCTTACAGGGTGCCCCCCTCCACTTT. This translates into CASSLQGAPLHF.